This TCR beta chain was captured in a study of T and B cells in COVID-19 patients. Overall study: COVID-19 patients gave peripheral blood either during active infection or after recovery. Of roughly 22 active-infection patients, about 13 were critically ill with mechanical ventilation or extracorporeal membrane oxygenation. Broader study findings: Symptomatic-phase blood samples from mildly ill patients and early samples from severe cases were scarce.

Details on this clonotype: What it recognizes is unknown.

The CDR3 spans 12 residues. Germline V gives CDR1 SEHNR, CDR2 FQNEAQ (reference sequence). Trimming took off 1 base at V and 7 bases at J, with 4 bases between the two ends. BIOMED2 TRB-A/B primer pools were used in multiplex TRB PCR. Using its own MiXCR run on the multiplex PCR reads, TCRdb lists one record per CDR3 protein. The sample includes 4,000 to 5,500 distinct CDR3 sequences, 20% to 25% seen only once; the top ten take around an eighth. Each TRB amplification used roughly 220-550 ng of genomic DNA from blood. The source material was blood. This TCR was sampled from a human donor with active COVID-19. This sequence joins TRBV7-9 and TRBJ2-2; D remains unclear. CDR3 bases: TGTGCCAGCAGCTTAGTAGGCGGGGAGCTGTTTTTT. This translates into CASSLVGGELFF.